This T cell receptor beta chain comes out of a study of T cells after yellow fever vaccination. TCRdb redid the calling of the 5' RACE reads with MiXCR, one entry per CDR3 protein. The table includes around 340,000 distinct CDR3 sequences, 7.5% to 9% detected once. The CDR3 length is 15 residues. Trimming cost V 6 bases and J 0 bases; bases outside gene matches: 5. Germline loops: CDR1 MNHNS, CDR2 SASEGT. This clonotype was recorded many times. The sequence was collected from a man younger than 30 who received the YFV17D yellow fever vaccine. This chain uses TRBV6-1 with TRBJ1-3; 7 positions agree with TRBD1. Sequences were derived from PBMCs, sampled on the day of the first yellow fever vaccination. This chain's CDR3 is CASSRGQVSGNTIYF. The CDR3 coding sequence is TGTGCCAGCAGCCGCGGACAGGTCTCTGGAAACACCATATATTTT.